This T cell receptor beta chain was captured in a study of cytomegalovirus exposure and HLA in healthy donors. CDR3 length: 14 residues. V was clipped by 0 bases and J by 4 bases, with 10 bases between them. CDR1 ENHRY and CDR2 SYGVKD come from the germline V gene. PCR used 60 Vbeta primers and 13 Jbeta primers. The repertoire was sequenced with immunoSEQ multiplex PCR; TCRdb's copy has only in-frame clones and lacks some. Its clone listing holds some 75,000 clones. Material for sequencing was PBMCs. The J gene is TRBJ2-7, the V gene TRBV10-3, with D maybe TRBD1 (6 bases). The receptor was isolated from a man in his forties or fifties in good health and CMV-seronegative. CDR3 region: CAISESPGAYEQYF. The CDR3 nucleotides read TGTGCCATCAGTGAGTCGCCAGGGGCTTACGAGCAGTACTTC.